This is a list of T cell receptor beta chains from one sample in a study of T cell repertoires in cytomegalovirus infection. MiXCR was run by TCRdb on the reads, yielding one entry per CDR3 protein. This repertoire shows 200,000 to 300,000 distinct CDR3 sequences, around 6.2% found once; its top ten account for about 6.3%. Sequencing was performed on PBMCs. The receptors here all came from a human donor in good health (CMV status not recorded). Some clones in this sample may be carry-over from other donors' samples. Both conserved end residues are part of each CDR3. A D gene is named only where the DNA matches it firmly. For some rows the clone size is stated as once, few or many, or as a class when expanded; others skip it.

>few|-|TRBV2|TRBJ2-3
CASRSLNPQYF
TGTGCCAGCAGATCACTAAACCCGCAGTATTTT
>many|-|TRBV7-9|TRBJ1-4
CASSLRLGNEKLFF
TGTGCCAGCAGCTTAAGGTTGGGGAATGAAAAACTGTTTTTT
>few|TRBD2|TRBV12-3/TRBV12-4|TRBJ2-1
CASSWGLANNEQFF
TGTGCCAGCAGCTGGGGACTAGCGAATAATGAGCAGTTCTTC
>many|-|TRBV6-2/TRBV6-3|TRBJ1-2
CASRDWDPNYGYTF
TGTGCCAGCAGGGATTGGGATCCGAACTATGGCTACACCTTC
>-|TRBD2|TRBV29-1|TRBJ2-1
CSVDGLAGGDEQFF
TGCAGCGTTGACGGCCTAGCGGGGGGGGATGAGCAGTTCTTC
>-|-|TRBV20-1|TRBJ2-5
CSARDDARERETQYF
TGCAGTGCTAGAGATGACGCCCGGGAGCGAGAGACCCAGTACTTC
>many|TRBD2|TRBV7-9|TRBJ2-5
CASSLLAGEETQYF
TGTGCCAGCAGCCTATTAGCGGGGGAGGAGACCCAGTACTTC
>many|TRBD2|TRBV12-3/TRBV12-4|TRBJ2-3
CASGTSVADTQYF
TGTGCCAGCGGAACTAGCGTCGCAGATACGCAGTATTTT
>-|-|TRBV5-1|TRBJ2-6
CASSYWREMGSGANVLTF
TGCGCCAGCAGCTATTGGAGGGAAATGGGGTCTGGGGCCAACGTCCTGACTTTC
>many|TRBD1|TRBV6-2/TRBV6-3|TRBJ1-5
CASRNDRGYQPQHF
TGTGCCAGCAGAAACGACAGGGGGTATCAGCCCCAGCATTTT
>many|-|TRBV27|TRBJ1-1
CASSFQRGNTEAFF
TGTGCCAGCAGTTTCCAGAGGGGGAACACTGAAGCTTTCTTT
>many|-|TRBV6-2/TRBV6-3|TRBJ2-5
CASSPPGGSKETQYF
TGTGCCAGCAGTCCCCCTGGGGGGAGCAAAGAGACCCAGTACTTC
>many|TRBD1|TRBV27|TRBJ2-7
CASSSYRGTGAYSYEQYF
TGTGCCAGCAGTTCCTATCGAGGGACAGGGGCTTACTCCTACGAGCAGTACTTC
>many|-|TRBV6-2/TRBV6-3|TRBJ1-4
CASRTSEKLFF
TGTGCCAGCAGAACCTCGGAGAAACTGTTTTTT
>many|-|TRBV7-2|TRBJ1-4
CASSFQGGDEKLFF
TGTGCCAGCAGCTTTCAGGGCGGAGATGAAAAACTGTTTTTT
>-|TRBD1|TRBV18|TRBJ2-3
CASSPIRGRADTQYF
TGTGCCAGCTCACCGATCAGGGGGCGAGCAGATACGCAGTATTTT
>many|-|TRBV7-2|TRBJ1-1
CASSVTPFQNTEAFF
TGTGCCAGCAGCGTTACACCATTTCAGAACACTGAAGCTTTCTTT
>-|TRBD1|TRBV6-2/TRBV6-3|TRBJ2-7
CASSIGTGGTYEQYF
TGTGCCAGCAGTATTGGGACAGGGGGTACCTACGAGCAGTACTTC
>many|-|TRBV29-1|TRBJ2-5
CSVGQKQETQYF
TGCAGCGTTGGACAGAAACAAGAGACCCAGTACTTC
>many|TRBD1|TRBV7-9|TRBJ2-7
CASSQRTGPTYEQYF
TGTGCCAGCAGCCAGCGGACAGGACCGACCTACGAGCAGTACTTC
>many|-|TRBV27|TRBJ1-1
CASSSAGTWVTEAFF
TGTGCCAGCAGTTCGGCCGGGACATGGGTTACTGAAGCTTTCTTT
>many|TRBD1|TRBV20-1|TRBJ2-7
CSARDTVNRGLYEQYF
TGCAGTGCTAGAGATACCGTTAACAGGGGGCTCTACGAGCAGTACTTC
>many|-|TRBV7-2|TRBJ1-6
CASSLRQGNSPLHF
TGTGCCAGCAGCTTAAGGCAGGGTAATTCACCCCTCCACTTT
>-|-|TRBV20-1|TRBJ1-6
CSAGRDQYNSPLHF
TGCAGTGCCGGGCGGGACCAATATAATTCACCCCTCCACTTT
>many|-|TRBV7-8|TRBJ2-7
CASSAPGLTLREQYF
TGTGCCAGCAGCGCGCCGGGACTGACTCTTCGGGAGCAGTACTTC
>-|TRBD1|TRBV12-3/TRBV12-4|TRBJ1-6
CASRGTALYNSPLHF
TGTGCCAGCAGAGGGACAGCCCTGTATAATTCACCCCTCCACTTT
>many|-|TRBV6-2/TRBV6-3|TRBJ2-7
CASSLTFEQYF
TGTGCCAGCTCGTTGACCTTCGAGCAGTACTTC